A selection of T cell receptor beta chains follows, all from one sample in a study of shared clonotypes between healthy human individuals. Repertoires were generated with immunoSEQ multiplex PCR, while TCRdb's copy carries only in-frame clones and drops some. The sample carries approximately 1,500,000 clones, 95% to 99% recorded once. The sequencing input was naive CD4+ T cells sorted from blood. The receptors were sampled from a man aged 25-45 years in good health. Each CDR3 is given with its conserved first and last residue. Each record gives: V gene, clone size, D gene, J gene, CDR3 protein, CDR3 DNA. A D gene is named only where the DNA matches it firmly. The listing skips clone size in some rows; elsewhere it reads once, few, many or a size class.

v_call: TRBV10-3; clone_size: -; d_call: -; j_call: TRBJ2-5; cdr3_aa: CAITGTPDRETQYF; cdr3_nt: TGTGCCATCACAGGGACACCGGATAGGGAGACCCAGTACTTC
v_call: TRBV6-4; clone_size: -; d_call: TRBD1; j_call: TRBJ2-3; cdr3_aa: CASSIQGRRADTQYF; cdr3_nt: TGTGCCAGCAGTATACAGGGGCGTCGGGCAGATACGCAGTATTTT
v_call: TRBV9; clone_size: -; d_call: -; j_call: TRBJ1-3; cdr3_aa: CASSVGGAGNTIYF; cdr3_nt: TGTGCCAGCAGCGTAGGCGGTGCTGGAAACACCATATATTTT
v_call: TRBV6-6; clone_size: -; d_call: -; j_call: TRBJ2-2; cdr3_aa: CASSYNTGELFF; cdr3_nt: TGTGCCAGCAGTTATAACACCGGGGAGCTGTTTTTT
v_call: TRBV5-5; clone_size: -; d_call: -; j_call: TRBJ2-1; cdr3_aa: CASSSKGGTSYNEQFF; cdr3_nt: TGTGCCAGCAGCTCGAAGGGAGGAACCTCCTACAATGAGCAGTTCTTC
v_call: TRBV15; clone_size: -; d_call: -; j_call: TRBJ2-3; cdr3_aa: CATSRDRMDTQYF; cdr3_nt: TGTGCCACCAGCAGAGATCGTATGGATACGCAGTATTTT
v_call: TRBV5-1; clone_size: -; d_call: TRBD2; j_call: TRBJ2-7; cdr3_aa: CASSSSLTSGASYEQYF; cdr3_nt: TGCGCCAGCAGCTCATCCTTAACTAGCGGGGCCTCCTACGAGCAGTACTTC
v_call: TRBV2; clone_size: -; d_call: -; j_call: TRBJ2-3; cdr3_aa: CASIQGRPDTQYF; cdr3_nt: TGTGCCAGCATCCAGGGTCGGCCAGATACGCAGTATTTT
v_call: TRBV18; clone_size: -; d_call: TRBD1; j_call: TRBJ2-7; cdr3_aa: CASSPQAGGEQYF; cdr3_nt: TGTGCCAGCTCACCACAGGCAGGGGGCGAGCAGTACTTC
v_call: TRBV9; clone_size: -; d_call: -; j_call: TRBJ1-1; cdr3_aa: CASKGMNTEAFF; cdr3_nt: TGTGCCAGCAAGGGGATGAACACTGAAGCTTTCTTT
v_call: TRBV15; clone_size: -; d_call: -; j_call: TRBJ1-1; cdr3_aa: CATSRDFRAEAFF; cdr3_nt: TGTGCCACCAGCAGAGATTTCCGGGCTGAAGCTTTCTTT
v_call: TRBV7-2; clone_size: -; d_call: -; j_call: TRBJ2-3; cdr3_aa: CASSKEMGTDTQYF; cdr3_nt: TGTGCCAGCAGCAAAGAAATGGGAACAGATACGCAGTATTTT
v_call: TRBV10-1; clone_size: once; d_call: -; j_call: TRBJ1-1; cdr3_aa: CASSESRGNTEAFF; cdr3_nt: TGCGCCAGCAGTGAAAGCCGGGGGAACACTGAAGCTTTCTTT
v_call: TRBV7-3; clone_size: once; d_call: -; j_call: TRBJ1-3; cdr3_aa: CASGLRRDSGNPGNTIYF; cdr3_nt: TGTGCCAGCGGACTTAGAAGGGACTCCGGAAACCCTGGAAACACCATATATTTT
v_call: TRBV28; clone_size: -; d_call: -; j_call: TRBJ1-1; cdr3_aa: CASSAQGRGAEAFF; cdr3_nt: TGTGCCAGCAGCGCCCAGGGGCGGGGCGCTGAAGCTTTCTTT
v_call: TRBV18; clone_size: -; d_call: -; j_call: TRBJ1-5; cdr3_aa: CASSPVGSAGQPQHF; cdr3_nt: TGTGCCAGCTCACCAGTGGGGTCGGCTGGTCAGCCCCAGCATTTT
v_call: TRBV7-4; clone_size: -; d_call: -; j_call: TRBJ2-2; cdr3_aa: CASSLDPTGELFF; cdr3_nt: TGTGCCAGCAGCTTAGACCCGACCGGGGAGCTGTTTTTT
v_call: TRBV9; clone_size: -; d_call: -; j_call: TRBJ2-1; cdr3_aa: CASSVAPRLNEQFF; cdr3_nt: TGTGCCAGCAGCGTAGCTCCTAGACTCAATGAGCAGTTCTTC
v_call: TRBV9; clone_size: -; d_call: TRBD2; j_call: TRBJ2-3; cdr3_aa: CASSVVASGLSITDTQYF; cdr3_nt: TGTGCCAGCAGCGTAGTGGCTAGCGGCCTCAGTATCACAGATACGCAGTATTTT
v_call: TRBV5-1; clone_size: -; d_call: -; j_call: TRBJ1-2; cdr3_aa: CASSLDRQPNYGYTF; cdr3_nt: TGCGCCAGCAGCTTGGATCGTCAGCCTAACTATGGCTACACCTTC
v_call: TRBV7-8; clone_size: -; d_call: TRBD1; j_call: TRBJ1-5; cdr3_aa: CASSRPGTGTRNQPQHF; cdr3_nt: TGTGCCAGCAGCCGCCCCGGGACAGGGACAAGAAATCAGCCCCAGCATTTT
v_call: TRBV5-6; clone_size: -; d_call: -; j_call: TRBJ2-7; cdr3_aa: CASSLSYPSEQYF; cdr3_nt: TGTGCCAGCAGCTTGAGCTATCCGTCCGAGCAGTACTTC
v_call: TRBV30; clone_size: -; d_call: -; j_call: TRBJ2-5; cdr3_aa: CASSSRVETQYF; cdr3_nt: TGTGCCTCGTCCTCCAGGGTCGAGACCCAGTACTTC